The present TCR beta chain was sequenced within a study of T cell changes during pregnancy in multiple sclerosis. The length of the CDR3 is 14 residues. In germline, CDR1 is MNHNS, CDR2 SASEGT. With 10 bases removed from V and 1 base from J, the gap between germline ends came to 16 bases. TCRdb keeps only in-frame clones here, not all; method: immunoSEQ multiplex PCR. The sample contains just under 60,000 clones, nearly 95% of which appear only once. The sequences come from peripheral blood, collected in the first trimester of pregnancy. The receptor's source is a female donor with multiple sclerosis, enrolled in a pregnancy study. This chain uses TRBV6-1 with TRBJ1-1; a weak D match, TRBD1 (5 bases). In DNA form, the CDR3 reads TGTGCCACTCCCTATCTGGGGGGGAACACTGAAGCTTTCTTT. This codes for CATPYLGGNTEAFF.